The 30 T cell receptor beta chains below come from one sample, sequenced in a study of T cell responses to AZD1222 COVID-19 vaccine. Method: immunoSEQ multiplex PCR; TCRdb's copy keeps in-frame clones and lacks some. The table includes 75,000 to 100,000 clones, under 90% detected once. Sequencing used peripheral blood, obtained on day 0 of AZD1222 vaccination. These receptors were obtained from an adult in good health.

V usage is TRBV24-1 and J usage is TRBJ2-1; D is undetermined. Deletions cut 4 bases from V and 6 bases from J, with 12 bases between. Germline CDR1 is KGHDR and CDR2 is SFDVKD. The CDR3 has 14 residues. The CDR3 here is CATSDRRPPNEQFF. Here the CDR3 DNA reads TGTGCCACCAGTGACCGACGGCCCCCCAATGAGCAGTTCTTC.

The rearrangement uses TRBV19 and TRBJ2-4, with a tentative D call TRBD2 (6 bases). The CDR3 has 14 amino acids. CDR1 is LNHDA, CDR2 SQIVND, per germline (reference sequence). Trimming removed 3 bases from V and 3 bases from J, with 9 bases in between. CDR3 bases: TGTGCCAGTAGTATGGGCGGGAACAAAAACATTCAGTACTTC. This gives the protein CASSMGGNKNIQYF.

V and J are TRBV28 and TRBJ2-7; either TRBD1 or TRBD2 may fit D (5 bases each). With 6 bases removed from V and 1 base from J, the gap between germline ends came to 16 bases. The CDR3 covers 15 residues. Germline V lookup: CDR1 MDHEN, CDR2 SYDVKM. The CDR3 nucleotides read TGTGCCAGCAGGTCATCCGGGACGGGATCCTACGAGCAGTACTTC. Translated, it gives CASRSSGTGSYEQYF.

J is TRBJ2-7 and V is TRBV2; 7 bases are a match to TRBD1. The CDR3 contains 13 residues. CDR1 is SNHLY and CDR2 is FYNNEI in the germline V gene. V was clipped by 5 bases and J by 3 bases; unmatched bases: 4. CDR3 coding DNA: TGTGCCAGCAGTCGGGACAGACTCTACGAGCAGTACTTC. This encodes CASSRDRLYEQYF.

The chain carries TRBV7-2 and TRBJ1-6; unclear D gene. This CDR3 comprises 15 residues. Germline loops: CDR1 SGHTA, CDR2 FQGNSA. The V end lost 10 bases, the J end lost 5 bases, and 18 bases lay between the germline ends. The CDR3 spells CAIQLSGLHNSPLHF. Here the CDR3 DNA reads TGTGCCATCCAGCTGAGCGGGCTCCATAATTCACCCCTCCACTTT.

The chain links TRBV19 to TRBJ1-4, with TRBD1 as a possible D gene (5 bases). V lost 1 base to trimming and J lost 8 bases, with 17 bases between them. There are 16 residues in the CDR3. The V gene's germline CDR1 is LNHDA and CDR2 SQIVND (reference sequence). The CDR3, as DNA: TGTGCCAGTAGTATAGGTTCCGGGGCAGAACTCGAAAAACTGTTTTTT. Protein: CASSIGSGAELEKLFF.

The CDR3 coding sequence is TGTGCCAGCAGTGTGGACAGCCGAACAGATACGCAGTATTTT. It encodes CASSVDSRTDTQYF. This chain joins TRBV6-4 and TRBJ2-3; D might be TRBD1 (6 bases). The CDR3 spans 14 residues. V lost 4 bases and J lost 3, with 11 bases in between. Per germline, CDR1 MRHNA and CDR2 SNTAGT.

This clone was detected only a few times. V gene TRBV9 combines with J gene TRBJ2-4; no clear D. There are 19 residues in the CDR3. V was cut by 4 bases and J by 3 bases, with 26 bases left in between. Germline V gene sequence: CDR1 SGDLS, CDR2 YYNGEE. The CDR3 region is CASSSQTGPLRLGKNIQYF. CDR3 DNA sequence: TGTGCCAGCAGCTCTCAAACCGGGCCTCTTCGCTTAGGCAAAAACATTCAGTACTTC.

The CDR3 is CSVEDLVASGRPEQFF. The CDR3 DNA reads as TGCAGCGTTGAAGATCTGGTAGCTAGCGGGAGGCCTGAGCAGTTCTTC. The rearrangement links TRBV29-1 to TRBJ2-1; 11 bases line up with TRBD2. Trimming removed 0 bases from V and 9 bases from J; junction bases left unmatched: 10. The CDR3 is 16 residues long. The germline V gene has CDR1 SQVTM and CDR2 ANQGSEA.

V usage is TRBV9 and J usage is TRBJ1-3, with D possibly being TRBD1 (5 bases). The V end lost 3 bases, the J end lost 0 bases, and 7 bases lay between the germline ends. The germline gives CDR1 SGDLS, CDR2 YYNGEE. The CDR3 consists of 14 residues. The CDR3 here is CASSGQFSGNTIYF. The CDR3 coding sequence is TGTGCCAGCAGCGGACAGTTCTCTGGAAACACCATATATTTT.

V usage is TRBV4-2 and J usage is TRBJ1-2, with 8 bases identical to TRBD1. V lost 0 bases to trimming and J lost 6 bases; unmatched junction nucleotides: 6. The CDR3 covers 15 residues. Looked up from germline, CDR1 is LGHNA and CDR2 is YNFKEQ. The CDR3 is CASSQEAGQGDGYTF. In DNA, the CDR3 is TGTGCCAGCAGCCAAGAAGCCGGACAGGGAGATGGCTACACCTTC.

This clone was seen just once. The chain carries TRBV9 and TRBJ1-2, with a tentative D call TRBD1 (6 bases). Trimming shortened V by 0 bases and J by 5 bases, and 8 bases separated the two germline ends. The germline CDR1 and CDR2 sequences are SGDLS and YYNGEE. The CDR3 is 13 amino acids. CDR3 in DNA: TGTGCCAGCAGCGTAGAGGGGGAGTATGGCTACACCTTC. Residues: CASSVEGEYGYTF.

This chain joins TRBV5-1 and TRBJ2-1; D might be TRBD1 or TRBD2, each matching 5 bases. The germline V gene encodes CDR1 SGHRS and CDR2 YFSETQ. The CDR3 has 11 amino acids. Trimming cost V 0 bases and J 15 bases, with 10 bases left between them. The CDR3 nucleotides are TGCGCCAGCAGCTTGGAAGGGGAGTGGTTCTTC. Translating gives CASSLEGEWFF.

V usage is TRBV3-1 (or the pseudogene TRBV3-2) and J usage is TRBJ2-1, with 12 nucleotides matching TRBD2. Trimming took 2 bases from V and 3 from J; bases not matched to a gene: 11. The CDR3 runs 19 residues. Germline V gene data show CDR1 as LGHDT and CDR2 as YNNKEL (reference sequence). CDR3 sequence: CASSQRTSGNQPNYNEQFF. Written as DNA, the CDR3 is TGTGCCAGCAGCCAACGGACTAGCGGGAACCAACCCAACTACAATGAGCAGTTCTTC.

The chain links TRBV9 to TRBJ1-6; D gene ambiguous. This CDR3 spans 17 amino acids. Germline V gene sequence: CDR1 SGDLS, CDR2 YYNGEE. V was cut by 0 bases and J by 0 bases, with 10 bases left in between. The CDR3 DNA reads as TGTGCCAGCAGCGTAGGAGAGCGGAGCTCCTATAATTCACCCCTCCACTTT. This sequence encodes CASSVGERSSYNSPLHF. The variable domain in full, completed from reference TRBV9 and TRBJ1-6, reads DSGVTQTPKHLITATGQRVTLRCSPRSGDLSVYWYQQSLDQGLQFLIQYYNGEERAKGNILERFSAQQFPDLHSELNLSSLELGDSALYFCASSVGERSSYNSPLHFGNGTRLTVT.

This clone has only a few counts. The CDR3 nucleotides are TGCGCCAGCAGTCCGCCCGGGGCAAATGAAAAACTGTTTTTT. It encodes CASSPPGANEKLFF. This chain links TRBV23-1 with TRBJ1-4, with D maybe TRBD1 (5 bases). TRBV23-1 is filed as an ORF, its function uncertain. V was trimmed by 4 bases and J by 5 bases, leaving 11 bases between them. The CDR3 has 14 residues.

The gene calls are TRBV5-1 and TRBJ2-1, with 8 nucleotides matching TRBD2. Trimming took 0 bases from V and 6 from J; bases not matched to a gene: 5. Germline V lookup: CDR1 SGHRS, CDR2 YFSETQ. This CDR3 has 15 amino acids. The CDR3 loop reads CASSLGAGGSNEQFF. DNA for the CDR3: TGCGCCAGCAGCTTGGGGGCGGGAGGATCCAATGAGCAGTTCTTC.

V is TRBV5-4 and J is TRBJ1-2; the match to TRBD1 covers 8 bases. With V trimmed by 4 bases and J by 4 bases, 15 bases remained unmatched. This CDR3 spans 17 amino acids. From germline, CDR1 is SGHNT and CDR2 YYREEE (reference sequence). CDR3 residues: CASSPGRRGTGPYGYTF. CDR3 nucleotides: TGTGCCAGCAGCCCCGGACGTAGGGGGACAGGCCCCTATGGCTACACCTTC.

The DNA for the CDR3 is TGTGCCAGCATCTCCCAGGGGCGGAGGTACACCGGGGAGCTGTTTTTT. Amino acid sequence: CASISQGRRYTGELFF. V is TRBV27 and J is TRBJ2-2, with a possible D match to TRBD1 (6 bases). There are 16 residues in the CDR3. V gave up 7 bases and J gave up 3 bases, with 18 bases separating them. Germline lookup yields CDR1 MNHEY and CDR2 SMNVEV (reference sequence).

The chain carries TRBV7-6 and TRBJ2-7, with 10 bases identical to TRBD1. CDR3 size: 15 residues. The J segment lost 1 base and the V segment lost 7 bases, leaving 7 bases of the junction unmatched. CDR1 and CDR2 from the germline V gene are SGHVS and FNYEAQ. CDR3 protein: CASTRPGQGSYEQYF. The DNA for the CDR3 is TGTGCCAGCACCCGACCGGGACAGGGGTCCTACGAGCAGTACTTC.

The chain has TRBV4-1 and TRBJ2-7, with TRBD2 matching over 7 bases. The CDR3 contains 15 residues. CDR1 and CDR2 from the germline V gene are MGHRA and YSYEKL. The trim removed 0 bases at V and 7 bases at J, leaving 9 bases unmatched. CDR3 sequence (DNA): TGCGCCAGCAGCCAAGAGGGCCAGGGAGGGAGGGAGCAGTACTTC. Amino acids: CASSQEGQGGREQYF.

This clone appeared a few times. The CDR3 is CASSIPGGGGYTF. The CDR3 bases are TGTGCCAGTAGTATCCCAGGGGGTGGTGGCTACACCTTC. V and J are TRBV19 and TRBJ1-2, with 7 bases identical to TRBD1. The germline CDR1 and CDR2 sequences are LNHDA and SQIVND (reference sequence). The length of the CDR3 is 13 residues. V trimming: 3 bases; J trimming: 7 bases; junction bases outside the gene matches: 5. Based on the CDR3 plus reference TRBV19 and TRBJ1-2, the full variable domain is DGGITQSPKYLFRKEGQNVTLSCEQNLNHDAMYWYRQDPGQGLRLIYYSQIVNDFQKGDIAEGYSVSREKKESFPLTVTSAQKNPTAFYLCASSIPGGGGYTFGSGTRLTVV.

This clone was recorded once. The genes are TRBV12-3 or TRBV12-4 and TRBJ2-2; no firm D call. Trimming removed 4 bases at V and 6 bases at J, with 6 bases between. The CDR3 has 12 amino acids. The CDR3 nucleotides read TGTGCCAGCAGTTCCCAGGCCGGGGAGCTGTTTTTT. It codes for CASSSQAGELFF.

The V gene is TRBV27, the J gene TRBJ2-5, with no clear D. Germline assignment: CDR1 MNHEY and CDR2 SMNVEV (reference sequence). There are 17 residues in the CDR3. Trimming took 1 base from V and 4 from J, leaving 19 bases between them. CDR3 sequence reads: CASSLFGAGSARETQYF. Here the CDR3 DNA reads TGTGCCAGCAGTTTATTCGGTGCAGGCAGTGCCAGAGAGACCCAGTACTTC.

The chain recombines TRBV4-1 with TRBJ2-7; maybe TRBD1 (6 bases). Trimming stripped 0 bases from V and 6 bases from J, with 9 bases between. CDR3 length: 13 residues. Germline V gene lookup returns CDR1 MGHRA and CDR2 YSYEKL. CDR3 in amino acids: CASSQDTGSEQYF. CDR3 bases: TGCGCCAGCAGCCAAGATACAGGGTCCGAGCAGTACTTC.

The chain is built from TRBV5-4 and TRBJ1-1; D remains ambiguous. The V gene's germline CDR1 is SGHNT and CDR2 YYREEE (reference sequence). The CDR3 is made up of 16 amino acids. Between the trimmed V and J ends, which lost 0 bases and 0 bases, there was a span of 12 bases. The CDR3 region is CASSLVPVKMNTEAFF. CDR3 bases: TGTGCCAGCAGCTTGGTGCCAGTTAAAATGAACACTGAAGCTTTCTTT. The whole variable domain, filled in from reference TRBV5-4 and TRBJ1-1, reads ETGVTQSPTHLIKTRGQQVTLRCSSQSGHNTVSWYQQALGQGPQFIFQYYREEENGRGNFPPRFSGLQFPNYSSELNVNALELDDSALYLCASSLVPVKMNTEAFFGQGTRLTVV.

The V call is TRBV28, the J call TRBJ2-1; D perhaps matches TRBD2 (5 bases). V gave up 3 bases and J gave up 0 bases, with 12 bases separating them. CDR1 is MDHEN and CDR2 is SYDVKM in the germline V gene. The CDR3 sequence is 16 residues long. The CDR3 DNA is TGTGCCAGCAGTTTGGTTAGCGCCAGCTCCTACAATGAGCAGTTCTTC. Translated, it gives CASSLVSASSYNEQFF.

CDR3 nucleotides: TGTGCCAGCAGTTTATCGACAGCTGCTAACTATGGCTACACCTTC. As protein: CASSLSTAANYGYTF. The chain carries TRBV6-4 and TRBJ1-2; maybe TRBD1 (5 bases). This CDR3 spans 15 amino acids. Germline assignment: CDR1 MRHNA and CDR2 SNTAGT. Trimming stripped 5 bases from V and 0 bases from J, with 13 bases between.

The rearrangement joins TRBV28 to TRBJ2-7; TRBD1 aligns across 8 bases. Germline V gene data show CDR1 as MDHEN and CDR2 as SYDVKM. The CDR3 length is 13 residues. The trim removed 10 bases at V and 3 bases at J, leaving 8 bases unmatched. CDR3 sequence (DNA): TGTGCCATCAAACAGGGGGGAATCTACGAGCAGTACTTC. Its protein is CAIKQGGIYEQYF.

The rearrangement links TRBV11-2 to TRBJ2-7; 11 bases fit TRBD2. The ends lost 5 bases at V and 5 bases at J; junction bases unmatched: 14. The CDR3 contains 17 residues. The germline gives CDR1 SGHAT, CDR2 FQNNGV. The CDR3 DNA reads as TGTGCCAGCAGCCCCGGGACTAGCGGTGGCTATTGGGACGAGCAGTACTTC. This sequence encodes CASSPGTSGGYWDEQYF.